This is a list of T cell receptor beta chains from one sample in a study of early T cells in non-severe SARS-CoV-2 infection. TCRdb analysed the 5' RACE reads with MiXCR anew, one entry per CDR3 protein. The table records about 63,000 distinct CDR3 sequences, around 13% of them present only once. Material for sequencing was whole blood. These receptors all stem from an adult who was a healthcare worker with PCR-confirmed SARS-CoV-2 infection or an uninfected control (not recorded which). The CDR3 runs from the conserved cysteine through the conserved F or W. The D gene is left open where the match is weak. Expanded clones get a size class; other rows say once, few or many, or leave the size out.

D,V,size,J,DNA,CDR3
NA,TRBV7-2,many,TRBJ2-1,TGTGCCAGCAGCTTAGATAACAGAAACAATGAGCAGTTCTTC,CASSLDNRNNEQFF
NA,TRBV7-9,many,TRBJ2-7,TGTGCCAGCAGCCCCGGCAGATTTCCCTCCTACGAGCAGTACTTC,CASSPGRFPSYEQYF
TRBD1,TRBV5-6,many,TRBJ1-1,TGTGCCAGCAGCCCGGCCCACAGGGGTGTGGGCACTGAAGCTTTCTTT,CASSPAHRGVGTEAFF
NA,TRBV7-8,many,TRBJ2-7,TGTGCCAGCAGCTTAGCGTCGTCCAGGGGCGGCGAGCAGTACTTC,CASSLASSRGGEQYF
TRBD1,TRBV20-1,many,TRBJ1-3,TGCAGTGCTAAGGGACAGAACTCTGGAAACACCATATATTTT,CSAKGQNSGNTIYF
NA,TRBV6-2/TRBV6-3,many,TRBJ2-3,TGTGCCAGCATCAGTGATGGGGATACGCAGTATTTT,CASISDGDTQYF
NA,TRBV19,many,TRBJ2-7,TGTGCCAGTAGTAAAAGACCCGAATTCACCTACGAGCAGTACTTC,CASSKRPEFTYEQYF
NA,TRBV4-2,NA,TRBJ2-3,TGTGCCAGCAGCCAAGTAGGGGCAGGTCTGGGCACAGATACGCAGTATTTT,CASSQVGAGLGTDTQYF
TRBD2,TRBV20-1,many,TRBJ2-2,TGCAGTGCTCAGCGGGGGGGCAACACCGGGGAGCTGTTTTTT,CSAQRGGNTGELFF
NA,TRBV7-7,NA,TRBJ2-5,TGTGCCAGCAGCGCAGAAGGAGAGGCCCAGTACTTC,CASSAEGEAQYF
TRBD1,TRBV12-3/TRBV12-4,many,TRBJ1-5,TGTGCCAGCAGTGGCTCCGGGACAGGACCTAATCAGCCCCAGCATTTT,CASSGSGTGPNQPQHF
NA,TRBV12-3/TRBV12-4,few,TRBJ1-4,TGTGCCAGCAGTTTTTCTGGGGTCGGTGAAAAACTGTTTTTT,CASSFSGVGEKLFF
TRBD2,TRBV7-2,NA,TRBJ2-7,TGTGCCAGCAGCTTAGGGCGGGGGGCCCCCTACGAGCAGTACTTC,CASSLGRGAPYEQYF
TRBD2,TRBV27,many,TRBJ2-7,TGTGCCAGCAGTTTATTAGGGACTAGCGGGGGCCACGAGCAGTACTTC,CASSLLGTSGGHEQYF
TRBD1,TRBV3-1,many,TRBJ1-1,TGTGCCAGCAGAGTTCCCGGGACAGTTGAAGCTTTCTTT,CASRVPGTVEAFF
NA,TRBV6-5,NA,TRBJ2-7,TGTGCCAGCAGTTACTGGGACACGTTCAAGTCCTACGAGCAGTACTTC,CASSYWDTFKSYEQYF
TRBD1,TRBV20-1,many,TRBJ1-5,TGCAGTGCTCTACCCGGACAGGACCGGGCTCAGCCCCAGCATTTT,CSALPGQDRAQPQHF
TRBD1,TRBV10-3,many,TRBJ2-5,TGTGCCATCAGAGGACCGGCCGGGACAGAAGAGACCCAGTACTTC,CAIRGPAGTEETQYF
NA,TRBV13,NA,TRBJ1-1,TGTGCCAGCAGTCGCCTCGGGGACACTGAAGCTTTCTTT,CASSRLGDTEAFF
NA,TRBV20-1,NA,TRBJ2-4,TGCAGTGCTAGAGAGGGCGGACTAGCCAAAAACATTCAGTACTTC,CSAREGGLAKNIQYF
TRBD2,TRBV12-3/TRBV12-4,many,TRBJ2-7,TGTGCCAGCAGTTTAACTAGCGGGTCTTCCGAGCAGTACTTC,CASSLTSGSSEQYF
NA,TRBV6-6,many,TRBJ1-5,TGTGCCACCTCAGAGACTCCCGCGGGGAGTCAGCCCCAGCATTTT,CATSETPAGSQPQHF
NA,TRBV12-3/TRBV12-4,NA,TRBJ1-2,TGTGCCAGCAGCTCACCAGGGTATACTAACTATGGCTACACCTTC,CASSSPGYTNYGYTF
TRBD2,TRBV27,many,TRBJ2-2,TGTGCCAGCAGTTTATCCCCCGGGACTAGCGGAATCCTCGGCACCGGGGAGCTGTTTTTT,CASSLSPGTSGILGTGELFF
NA,TRBV5-5,many,TRBJ1-1,TGTGCCAGCAGCTCCCAGATGAACACTGAAGCTTTCTTT,CASSSQMNTEAFF
NA,TRBV6-2/TRBV6-3,NA,TRBJ1-2,TGTGCCAGCAGTTGGACCGGGACGCCCGCCGGGGGCTACACCTTC,CASSWTGTPAGGYTF
NA,TRBV7-3,NA,TRBJ2-3,TGTGCCAGCAGCTTCACTAGAGGAGATACGCAGTATTTT,CASSFTRGDTQYF
TRBD1,TRBV2,many,TRBJ2-1,TGTGCCATCCGAGGGGGCAAATACAATGAGCAGTTCTTC,CAIRGGKYNEQFF
TRBD1,TRBV4-1,many,TRBJ1-1,TGCGCCAGCAGCCAGCCACCAACAGGGGACACTGAAGCTTTCTTT,CASSQPPTGDTEAFF
NA,TRBV6-2/TRBV6-3,NA,TRBJ2-7,TGTGCCAGCAGTGACCTAGGGGATTCCTACGAGCAGTACTTC,CASSDLGDSYEQYF
TRBD1,TRBV5-1,NA,TRBJ2-3,TGCGCCAGCAGCTTACAGGGGGGCCGCACAGATACGCAGTATTTT,CASSLQGGRTDTQYF
TRBD1,TRBV19,many,TRBJ2-3,TGTGCCAGTTGGGACAGGGGAATCACAGATACGCAGTATTTT,CASWDRGITDTQYF
TRBD1,TRBV12-3/TRBV12-4,NA,TRBJ1-6,TGTGCCAGCAGTCCGGACAGGGTTGATTCACCCCTCCACTTT,CASSPDRVDSPLHF
NA,TRBV11-3,many,TRBJ2-1,TGTGCCAGCAGCCCATACAGGTCCAATGAGCAGTTCTTC,CASSPYRSNEQFF
TRBD2,TRBV20-1,NA,TRBJ2-7,TGCAGTGCTAAGGATAGCGGGGGGATTTACGAGCAGTACTTC,CSAKDSGGIYEQYF
TRBD1,TRBV12-3/TRBV12-4,NA,TRBJ2-7,TGTGCCAGCAGTCCAGGGACAGGGAGCTACGAGCAGTACTTC,CASSPGTGSYEQYF
TRBD2,TRBV6-5,many,TRBJ2-1,TGTGCCAGCAGACCAACTAGCGGGGGCCTAAGAGAGCAGTTCTTC,CASRPTSGGLREQFF
TRBD1,TRBV13,NA,TRBJ2-3,TGTGCCAGCAGCTTACCGGGACAGGGGCGCCGGACGCAGTATTTT,CASSLPGQGRRTQYF
NA,TRBV11-2,few,TRBJ2-5,TGTGCCAGCAGCTTAGATCCAGGGCGAGAGACCCAGTACTTC,CASSLDPGRETQYF
TRBD1,TRBV6-9,many,TRBJ2-1,TGTGCCAGCAGTTATAGGGACAGAGACAATGAGCAGTTCTTC,CASSYRDRDNEQFF
TRBD1,TRBV27,many,TRBJ2-5,TGTGCCAGCAAAGGACAGGGAGAAGAGACCCAGTACTTC,CASKGQGEETQYF
NA,TRBV5-5,many,TRBJ1-1,TGTGCCAGCAGCTTAATCAGGCCCCAGAACACTGAAGCTTTCTTT,CASSLIRPQNTEAFF
TRBD2,TRBV11-2,NA,TRBJ2-2,TGTGCCAGCAGCCGCCGTGTACTAGCGGGGGCAGCGAACACCGGGGAGCTGTTTTTT,CASSRRVLAGAANTGELFF
TRBD1,TRBV19,few,TRBJ1-2,TGTGCCAGTAGTCTACCGGGACAGAACGGGGGCGGCTACACCTTC,CASSLPGQNGGGYTF
TRBD1,TRBV7-8,NA,TRBJ1-1,TGTGCCAGCAGCTTAGCGATTAGTGGGGACAGGGGCACTGAAGCTTTCTTT,CASSLAISGDRGTEAFF
NA,TRBV2,many,TRBJ2-3,TGTGCCAGCCTGAGACAGCACGATACGCAGTATTTT,CASLRQHDTQYF
NA,TRBV6-6,many,TRBJ2-6,TGTGCCAGCAGTTACCCCCAGCTCTCTGGGGCCAACGTCCTGACTTTC,CASSYPQLSGANVLTF
NA,TRBV11-2,many,TRBJ2-4,TGTGCCAGCAGCCTACCGGGACAAAACATTCAGTACTTC,CASSLPGQNIQYF
NA,TRBV9,many,TRBJ2-1,TGTGCCAGCAGCGAGGGGACGGACTACAATGAGCAGTTCTTC,CASSEGTDYNEQFF
NA,TRBV11-2,NA,TRBJ2-7,TGTGCCAGCAGCTTAGCACGGATACTCTACGAGCAGTACTTC,CASSLARILYEQYF
NA,TRBV3-2,few,TRBJ1-4,TGTGCCAGCAGCCAGCGACAGGGGGGGAGTGAAAAACTGTTTTTT,CASSQRQGGSEKLFF
TRBD1,TRBV18,few,TRBJ1-2,TGTGCCAGCTCACCCACGGGACAGGGTAAGAGTGGCTACACCTTC,CASSPTGQGKSGYTF
TRBD2,TRBV3-1,NA,TRBJ2-7,TGTGCCAGCAGCCAATCCTTAGCGGGGGCCTACGAGCAGTACTTC,CASSQSLAGAYEQYF